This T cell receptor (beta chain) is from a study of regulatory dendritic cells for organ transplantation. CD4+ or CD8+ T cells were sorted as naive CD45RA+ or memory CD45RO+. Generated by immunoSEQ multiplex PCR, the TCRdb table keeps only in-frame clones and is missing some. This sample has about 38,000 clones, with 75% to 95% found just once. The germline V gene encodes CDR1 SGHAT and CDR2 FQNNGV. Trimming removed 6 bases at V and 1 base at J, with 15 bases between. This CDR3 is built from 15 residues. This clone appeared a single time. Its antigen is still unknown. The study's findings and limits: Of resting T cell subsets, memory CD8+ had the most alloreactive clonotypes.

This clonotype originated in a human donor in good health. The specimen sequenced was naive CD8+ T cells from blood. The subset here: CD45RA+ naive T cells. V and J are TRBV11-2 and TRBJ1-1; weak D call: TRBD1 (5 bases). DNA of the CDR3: TGTGCCAGCAGTCCCCCGGGACCTCCGAACACTGAAGCTTTCTTT. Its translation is CASSPPGPPNTEAFF.